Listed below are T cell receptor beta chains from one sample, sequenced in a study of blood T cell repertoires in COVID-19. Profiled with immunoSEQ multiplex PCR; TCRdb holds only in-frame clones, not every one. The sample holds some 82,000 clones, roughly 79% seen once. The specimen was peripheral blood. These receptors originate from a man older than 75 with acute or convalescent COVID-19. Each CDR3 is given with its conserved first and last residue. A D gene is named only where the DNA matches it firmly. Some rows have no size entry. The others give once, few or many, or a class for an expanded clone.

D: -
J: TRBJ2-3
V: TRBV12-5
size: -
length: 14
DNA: TGTGCTAGTTCGGGGGTGGGAAGGACAGATACGCAGTATTTT
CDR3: CASSGVGRTDTQYF

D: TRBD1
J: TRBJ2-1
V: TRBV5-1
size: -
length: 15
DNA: TGCGCCAGCAGTCAGACAGGGTCATCCTACAATGAGCAGTTCTTC
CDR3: CASSQTGSSYNEQFF

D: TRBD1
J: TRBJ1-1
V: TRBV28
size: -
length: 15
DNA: TGTGCCAGCAGTACGACAGGGGGCGCTGGCACTGAAGCTTTCTTT
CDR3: CASSTTGGAGTEAFF

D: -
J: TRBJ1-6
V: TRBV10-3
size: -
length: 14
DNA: TGTGCCATCAGTGATAAGAGGGCGAATTCACCCCTCCACTTT
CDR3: CAISDKRANSPLHF

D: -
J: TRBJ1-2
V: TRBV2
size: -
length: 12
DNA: TGTGCCAGCAGACAGGGTGTGGGAGGCTACACCTTC
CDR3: CASRQGVGGYTF

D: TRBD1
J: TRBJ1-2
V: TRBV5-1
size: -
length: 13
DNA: TGCGCCAGCAGCTTGGGAGGGGGCGAAGGCTACACCTTC
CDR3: CASSLGGGEGYTF

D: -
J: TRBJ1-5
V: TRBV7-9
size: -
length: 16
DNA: TGTGCCAGCAGCTTCGGGGGGGGCTATAGCAATCAGCCCCAGCATTTT
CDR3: CASSFGGGYSNQPQHF

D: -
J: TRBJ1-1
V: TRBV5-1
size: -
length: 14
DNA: TGCGCCAGCAGCTTGGCCGAAACTAGGACTGAAGCTTTCTTT
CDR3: CASSLAETRTEAFF

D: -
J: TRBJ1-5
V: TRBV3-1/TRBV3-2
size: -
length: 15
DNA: TGTGCCAGCAGCCTGGGGACAATCGGCAATCAGCCCCAGCATTTT
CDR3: CASSLGTIGNQPQHF

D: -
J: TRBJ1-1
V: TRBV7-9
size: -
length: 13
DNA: TGTGCCAGCAGCTTACAAGGGGGAACTGAAGCTTTCTTT
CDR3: CASSLQGGTEAFF

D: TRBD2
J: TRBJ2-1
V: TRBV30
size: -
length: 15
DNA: TGTGCCTGGAGTGTATGGGGGACTAGCAGGAATGAGCAGTTCTTC
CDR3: CAWSVWGTSRNEQFF

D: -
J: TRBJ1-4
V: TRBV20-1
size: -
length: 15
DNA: TGCAGTGCTAGTCTCCAGGGTGGAACTAATGAAAAACTGTTTTTT
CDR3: CSASLQGGTNEKLFF

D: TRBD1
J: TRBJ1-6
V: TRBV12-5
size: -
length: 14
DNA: TGTGCTAGTGGTAGGGACAGTAATAATTCACCCCTCCACTTT
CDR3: CASGRDSNNSPLHF

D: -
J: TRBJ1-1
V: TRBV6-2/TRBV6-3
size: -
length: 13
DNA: TGTGCCAGCAGTCCCGGTCTATACACTGAAGCTTTCTTT
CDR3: CASSPGLYTEAFF

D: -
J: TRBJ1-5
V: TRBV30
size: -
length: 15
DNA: TGTGCCTGGCCTAAAGACAGGCATCTGGGTCAGCCCCAGCATTTT
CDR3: CAWPKDRHLGQPQHF

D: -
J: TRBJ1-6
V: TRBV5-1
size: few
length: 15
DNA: TGCGCCAGCAGAAGTCAGCAAGGGGATAATTCACCCCTCCACTTT
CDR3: CASRSQQGDNSPLHF

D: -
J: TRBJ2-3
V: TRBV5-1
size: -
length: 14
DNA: TGCGCCAGCAGCCCCGGACAGCCCACAGATACGCAGTATTTT
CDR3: CASSPGQPTDTQYF

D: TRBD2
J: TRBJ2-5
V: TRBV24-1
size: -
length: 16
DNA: TGTGCCACCAGTGATCCAAAGCGGGAGGGACAAGAGACCCAGTACTTC
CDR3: CATSDPKREGQETQYF

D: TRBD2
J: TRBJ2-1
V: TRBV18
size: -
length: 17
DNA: TGTGCCAGCTCACCACTAACTAGCGTAGGCTCCTACAATGAGCAGTTCTTC
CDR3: CASSPLTSVGSYNEQFF

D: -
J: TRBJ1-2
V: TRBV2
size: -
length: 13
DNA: TGTGCCAGCAGTGAACAGTCCGACTATGGCTACACCTTC
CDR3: CASSEQSDYGYTF

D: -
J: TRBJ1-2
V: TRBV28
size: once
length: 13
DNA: TGTGCCAGCAGTTTAGGGCCGGACTATGGCTACACCTTC
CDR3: CASSLGPDYGYTF

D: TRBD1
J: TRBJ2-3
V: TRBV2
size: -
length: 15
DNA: TGTGCCAGCAGCCTGGACAGGGGGAGGACAGATACGCAGTATTTT
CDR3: CASSLDRGRTDTQYF